This T cell receptor (beta chain) was retrieved from a study of blood T cell repertoires in COVID-19. In the study overall: Acute-phase and convalescent COVID-19 samples originated in the United States, Italy and Spain.

Libraries were prepared by immunoSEQ multiplex PCR; TCRdb keeps only in-frame clonotypes and omits some of them. In the table there are around 140,000 clones, roughly four fifths of which are singletons. The CDR3 loop spans 17 amino acids. This sequence joins TRBV21-1 and TRBJ1-1. TRBV21-1 is a known pseudogene. This receptor was identified in a human donor with acute or convalescent COVID-19. The donor label of this sample is uncertain. Sample: peripheral blood. Here the CDR3 DNA reads TGTGCCAGCAGCGTGCTGCACGGTCCCCGAATGAACACTGAAGCTTTCTTT. Translating gives CASSVLHGPRMNTEAFF.